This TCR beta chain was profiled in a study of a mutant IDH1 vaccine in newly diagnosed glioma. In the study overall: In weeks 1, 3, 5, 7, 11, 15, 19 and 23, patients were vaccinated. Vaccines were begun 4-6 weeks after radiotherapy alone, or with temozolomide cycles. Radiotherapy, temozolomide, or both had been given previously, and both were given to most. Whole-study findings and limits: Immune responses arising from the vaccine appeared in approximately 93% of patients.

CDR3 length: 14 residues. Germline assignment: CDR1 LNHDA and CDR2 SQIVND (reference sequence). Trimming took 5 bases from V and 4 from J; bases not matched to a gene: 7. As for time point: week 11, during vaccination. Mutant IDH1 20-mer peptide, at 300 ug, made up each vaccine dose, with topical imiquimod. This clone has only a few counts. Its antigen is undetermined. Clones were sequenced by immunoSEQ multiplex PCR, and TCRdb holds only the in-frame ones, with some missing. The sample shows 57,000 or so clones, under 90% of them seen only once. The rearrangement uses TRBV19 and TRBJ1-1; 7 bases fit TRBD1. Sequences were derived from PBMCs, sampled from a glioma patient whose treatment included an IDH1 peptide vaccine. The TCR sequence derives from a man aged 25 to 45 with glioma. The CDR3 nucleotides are TGTGCCAGTAGTGCACAGGGGCATGGCACTGAAGCTTTCTTT. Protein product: CASSAQGHGTEAFF.